This is a list of T cell receptor beta chains from one sample in a study of CD8+CD57+ T cells in acquired aplastic anemia. Using its own MiXCR run on the reads, TCRdb lists one record per CDR3 protein. This table has around 150,000 distinct CDR3 sequences, approximately 41% appearing once. The sequenced sample was sorted CD4+, CD8+, or CD8+CD57+ T cells (not recorded which) from PBMCs. Source of these receptors: a human donor in good health, serving as a control. Each CDR3 is given with its conserved first and last residue. A D gene is named only where the DNA matches it firmly. Clone size, where shown, is once, few, many, or a class for clones that have expanded.

D gene	V gene	J gene	clone size	CDR3 DNA	CDR3 protein
NA	TRBV12-3/TRBV12-4	TRBJ1-6	NA	TGTGCCAGCAGTTTAGACAGGGTCGGCTCACCCCTCCACTTT	CASSLDRVGSPLHF
TRBD2	TRBV5-1	TRBJ2-5	many	TGTGCCAGCAGCTTAGCACTAGCGGGAGAGACCCAGTACTTC	CASSLALAGETQYF
NA	TRBV12-3/TRBV12-4	TRBJ2-3	NA	TGTGCCAGCAGTCCCCCCCGGCGGGGTGTAGATACGCGGTATTTT	CASSPPRRGVDTRYF
NA	TRBV6-9	TRBJ1-3	many	TGTGCCAGCAGTTATCGTGACTCTGGAAACACCATATATTTT	CASSYRDSGNTIYF
NA	TRBV29-1	TRBJ2-3	few	TGCAGCGTCTACTTACAGGGAGGGGATACGCAGTATTTT	CSVYLQGGDTQYF
NA	TRBV11-2	TRBJ2-2	many	TGTGCCAGCAGCTTAAAGGGGGCGAACACCGGGGAGCTGTTTTTT	CASSLKGANTGELFF
NA	TRBV7-8	TRBJ2-1	NA	TGTGCCAGTAGCCCGGGGCTCAATGAGCAGCTCTTC	CASSPGLNEQLF
TRBD1	TRBV29-1	TRBJ1-6	NA	TGCAGCGTCCGACAGGGGGATAATTCACCCCTCCACTTT	CSVRQGDNSPLHF
TRBD2	TRBV11-1	TRBJ2-3	NA	TGTGCCAGCGGCTTAACTAGCGGAAGGGCCACAGATACGCAGTATTTT	CASGLTSGRATDTQYF
TRBD1	TRBV27	TRBJ1-2	many	TGCGCCAGCAGCTTGGGACAGGGAAACTATGGCTACACCTTC	CASSLGQGNYGYTF
TRBD1	TRBV20-1	TRBJ2-5	NA	TGCAGTGCTGGGGACAGGGGGGGGACGGAGACCCAGTACTTC	CSAGDRGGTETQYF
TRBD2	TRBV4-1	TRBJ2-7	NA	TGCGCCAGCAGCCGGACTAGCGGGAGTCTTTTTTACAATGAGCAGTACTTC	CASSRTSGSLFYNEQYF
NA	TRBV19	TRBJ1-1	many	TGTGCCAGTAGCCTGGAAGGAGGGGCTTTCTTT	CASSLEGGAFF
NA	TRBV2	TRBJ1-4	NA	TGTGCCAGCAGGATAGGGGATAATGAAAAACTGTTTTTT	CASRIGDNEKLFF
TRBD1	TRBV12-5	TRBJ2-3	many	TGTGCTAGTGGTTTGTCCTCCGGGACAGGCCTCACGCAGTATTTT	CASGLSSGTGLTQYF
TRBD1	TRBV24-1	TRBJ1-5	many	TGTGCCACCAGTGATTCAATCCTAAGGGGGCCCCGGCATTTT	CATSDSILRGPRHF
TRBD2	TRBV11-2	TRBJ2-5	few	TGTGCCAGCAGCCGAAGGCGGGGGGCGATCCAAGAGACCCAGTACTTC	CASSRRRGAIQETQYF
NA	TRBV6-5	TRBJ2-5	many	TGTGCCAGCAGTTGGTGGGGTCGTGAAGAGACCCAGTACTTC	CASSWWGREETQYF
NA	TRBV12-3/TRBV12-4	TRBJ1-2	NA	TGTGCCAGCAGTTTGCCAGGGGATGGCTACACCTTC	CASSLPGDGYTF
TRBD1	TRBV4-1	TRBJ2-2	few	TGCGCCAGCAGCCAAGACGACTTTACAGGGGGCGCGGGCGGGGAGCTGTTTTTT	CASSQDDFTGGAGGELFF
NA	TRBV10-3	TRBJ1-2	NA	TGTGCCATCAGGGGCTCGGGGGGCGGCTACACCTTC	CAIRGSGGGYTF
NA	TRBV9	TRBJ2-5	NA	TGTGCCAGCAGCCAGGGGTTTAGAGAGACCCAGTACTTC	CASSQGFRETQYF
NA	TRBV3-1	TRBJ2-1	NA	TGTGCCAGCAGCCAGGGGGGATTTAGCAATGAGCAGTTCTTC	CASSQGGFSNEQFF
NA	TRBV6-5	TRBJ1-2	many	TGTGCCAGCAGTTCACGGGGAGGAGGGTATGGCTACACCTTC	CASSSRGGGYGYTF
NA	TRBV18	TRBJ1-2	few	TGTGCCAGCTCACCACTAGGACAGACATTGCACTATGGCTACACCTTC	CASSPLGQTLHYGYTF
TRBD2	TRBV29-1	TRBJ2-1	many	TGCAGCGTTCCTAGCGGGAAGCGCTGGGAGGGGTACAATGAGCAGTTCTTC	CSVPSGKRWEGYNEQFF
NA	TRBV18	TRBJ2-5	few	TGTGCCAGCTCACTCGACATGGGAGAGACCCAGTACTTC	CASSLDMGETQYF
NA	TRBV7-9	TRBJ2-2	NA	TGTGCCAGCAGCTTAGTCGGAGGAGACACCGGGGAGCTGTTTTTT	CASSLVGGDTGELFF
NA	TRBV5-1	TRBJ1-1	many	TGCGCCAGCAGCGAACCGGGCCGCGGGGGCACTGAAGCTTTCTTT	CASSEPGRGGTEAFF
TRBD2	TRBV20-1	TRBJ2-1	many	TGCAGTGCTATCTTGCGGGGGATGATCTACAATGAGCAGTTCTTC	CSAILRGMIYNEQFF
NA	TRBV19	TRBJ1-6	NA	TGTGCCAGTAGTATTAGGAGGGCGAATTCACCCCTCCACTTT	CASSIRRANSPLHF
NA	TRBV6-1	TRBJ1-6	many	TGTGCCAGCAGTCCGGACACTCTAGGTTCACCCCTCCACTTT	CASSPDTLGSPLHF
TRBD2	TRBV12-3/TRBV12-4	TRBJ2-1	NA	TGTGCCAGCAGGCCCTCCAAACGGGGGGTCTACAATGAGCAGTTCTTC	CASRPSKRGVYNEQFF
NA	TRBV10-2	TRBJ1-6	many	TGCGCCAGCAGTGAGAGAGGCAACTCCCTCAATTCACCCCTCCACTTT	CASSERGNSLNSPLHF
NA	TRBV5-4	TRBJ1-3	many	TGTGCCAGCAGCTTACCCACAGGAAACACCATATATTTT	CASSLPTGNTIYF
NA	TRBV20-1	TRBJ1-2	many	TGCAGTGCTAGCTTCCAACCGCCAACCTATGGCTACACCTTC	CSASFQPPTYGYTF
TRBD1	TRBV2	TRBJ2-5	NA	TGTGCCAGCAGACCACAGGGGACCCAAGAGACCCAGTACTTC	CASRPQGTQETQYF
NA	TRBV7-4	TRBJ2-4	NA	TGTGCCAGCAGCTTGCCAGATCTAAACATTCAGTACTTC	CASSLPDLNIQYF
TRBD2	TRBV10-1	TRBJ2-7	many	TGCGCCAGCAGTGAGAGATCGGCTAGCGGCTACGAGCAGTACTTC	CASSERSASGYEQYF
NA	TRBV16	TRBJ1-3	many	TGTGCCAGCAGCCCCAATTGGAGGCGCGGAAACACCATATATTTT	CASSPNWRRGNTIYF
TRBD1	TRBV15	TRBJ2-1	NA	TGTGCCACCAGCGCCCGGACAGGGAATGAGCAGTTCTTC	CATSARTGNEQFF
NA	TRBV9	TRBJ2-5	many	TGTGCCAGCAGCGGGGGGGGCCCGGTTCGAGAGACCCAGTACTTC	CASSGGGPVRETQYF
NA	TRBV28	TRBJ2-7	many	TGTGCCAGCAGTTCTTACAGGGACCCCTCCTACGAGCAGTACTTC	CASSSYRDPSYEQYF
NA	TRBV6-1	TRBJ1-1	many	TGTGCCAGCAGTGAACAGGGTTATGAAGCTTTCTTT	CASSEQGYEAFF